The T cell receptor (beta chain) described here comes from a study of human T cells and chemical hapten exposure. Overall study: The study enrolled mostly female patients with alopecia areata, totalis or universalis.

This clonotype was counted between two and nine times. The antigen is unknown. The length of the CDR3 is 15 residues. V lost 1 base and J lost 8, with 14 bases in between. CDR1 and CDR2 (germline): PRHDT, FYEKMQ (reference sequence). Findings and limits, study-wide: Donors in the study had alopecia, meaning their immune response may differ from healthy people's.

Time point in this sample: pre-sensitization, week 0. Noted treatment: therapeutic diphenylcyclopropenone sensitization with weekly scalp DPC. The library put unique molecular identifiers onto individual cDNA molecules. TCRdb passed the RACE reads through MiXCR, listing each CDR3 protein once. This sample yields fewer than 140,000 distinct CDR3 sequences, of which approximately 12% are seen a single time; 1.6% belongs to the top ten. The source is a woman aged 50 to 60 with alopecia areata. Some clones in this sample may be carry-over from other donors' samples. The rearrangement links TRBV13 to TRBJ1-4; D call uncertain. The sample in question was whole blood, obtained in connection with sensitization to the hapten diphenylcyclopropenone (DPC). DNA for the CDR3: TGTGCCAGCAGCTTAGCGGGTCGCTACTCAGAAAAACTGTTTTTT. Its translation is CASSLAGRYSEKLFF.